This section outlines one T cell receptor (beta chain) sequence together with its context. No antigen is known for it. Reverse transcription of roughly 0.5 to 1 ug RNA was carried out with random hexamers. From the immunoSEQ multiplex PCR reads, TCRdb called clonotypes with MiXCR, one entry per CDR3 protein. The top ten clones hold 0.087% of a sample with 150,000 to 200,000 distinct CDR3 sequences, roughly nine tenths of them seen once. This entry belongs to a study of CD8 T cells in Susac syndrome. Study context: Blood was drawn from patients with Susac syndrome. At that point, they were therapy-naive, on corticosteroids, or on intravenous immunoglobulin alone. General study results and limits: The study acknowledged a relatively small number of individuals in its TCR sequencing and HLA analysis.

From blood CD8+ and CD4+ T cells, TCR beta sequences were generated. The TCR comes from a human donor with Susac syndrome. The sequenced sample consisted of CD4+ T cells from PBMCs.

CDR3 DNA sequence: TGTGCCAGCGGGGAGAACTATGGCTACACCTTC. Protein product: CASGENYGYTF. V is TRBV2 and J is TRBJ1-2, with no clear D. The CDR3 contains 11 residues. Germline CDR1 SNHLY, CDR2 FYNNEI. V lost 8 bases and J lost 2, with 6 bases in between.